The 14 T cell receptor beta chains below all came from one sample that was sequenced in a study of T-cell reconstitution after alpha-beta-depleted transplantation in children. Unique molecular identifiers tagged the TCRbeta library. TCRdb reprocessed the PCR reads via MiXCR and lists one record per CDR3 protein. Here the sample spans some 70,000 distinct CDR3 sequences, 4.9% being singletons. This specimen consisted of PBMCs, mostly from graft donor cells, obtained 180 days after TCRalphabeta/CD19-depleted stem cell transplant. Receptor source: a boy under two years old who had a stem cell transplant for acute myeloid leukemia, so the T cells may come from the graft donor.

Ten or more counts support this clonotype. The chain's CDR3 is CSARIGLAALNEQFF. In DNA form, the CDR3 reads TGCAGTGCTCGGATAGGACTAGCGGCCCTCAATGAGCAGTTCTTC. This chain joins TRBV20-1 and TRBJ2-1, with 10 bases identical to TRBD2. The CDR3 loop spans 15 amino acids. Trimming cost V 5 bases and J 6 bases; bases outside gene matches: 10. The V gene's germline CDR1 is DFQATT and CDR2 SNEGSKA (reference sequence).

At least ten counts were recorded for this clonotype. V gene TRBV12-3 or TRBV12-4 combines with J gene TRBJ2-6, with D tentatively TRBD1 (5 bases). This CDR3 has 14 amino acids. V was pared by 7 bases and J by 4 bases, with 11 bases between. The CDR3 sequence is CASIPGIGANVLTF. The CDR3 DNA reads as TGTGCCAGCATTCCAGGGATCGGGGCCAACGTCCTGACTTTC.

On this clonotype itself: This clone may be a read error of a much larger clone one base away. J is TRBJ2-7 and V is TRBV29-1; D remains unclear. The V end lost 4 bases, the J end lost 3 bases, and 13 bases lay between the germline ends. Germline V CDR1 and CDR2: SQVTM, ANQGSEA. This CDR3 is 13 amino acids long. CDR3 region: CSVALLGRYEQYF. The CDR3 DNA reads as TGCAGCGTTGCGTTACTGGGCCGCTACGAGCAGTACTTC.

This clonotype was recorded at least ten times. This rearrangement joins TRBV5-5 to TRBJ1-2; 7 positions match TRBD1. With V trimmed by 0 bases and J by 1 base, 3 bases remained unmatched. CDR1 is SGHKS and CDR2 is YYEKEE in the germline V gene (reference sequence). CDR3 length: 15 amino acids. The CDR3 protein is CASSLDRGSNYGYTF. The CDR3 nucleotides read TGTGCCAGCAGCTTGGACAGGGGCAGTAACTATGGCTACACCTTC.

This clonotype was picked up many times. This chain joins TRBV7-2 and TRBJ2-3; 8 positions match TRBD2. The V segment lost 0 bases and the J segment 1 base; nucleotides outside the gene matches: 6. The germline V gene has CDR1 SGHTA and CDR2 FQGNSA. The CDR3 sequence is 17 residues long. In nucleotides, the CDR3 is TGTGCCAGCAGCTTAGCCGTCAGCGGGGGAGGCACAGATACGCAGTATTTT. This translates into CASSLAVSGGGTDTQYF.

This clonotype was found many times. The chain carries TRBV3-1 and TRBJ2-1; 11 bases align to TRBD1. The germline V gene has CDR1 LGHDT and CDR2 YNNKEL (reference sequence). This CDR3 has 18 residues. With V trimmed by 1 base and J by 6 bases, 11 bases remained unmatched. The CDR3 sequence is CASSQVLLDRGLSNEQFF. CDR3 sequence (DNA): TGTGCCAGCAGCCAAGTTCTCTTGGACAGGGGGCTGAGCAATGAGCAGTTCTTC.

This clonotype has a count of ten or more. This chain uses TRBV21-1 with TRBJ2-7; no check of the table's D call, TRBD1, against the DNA was made. TRBV21-1 is deemed a pseudogene. This CDR3 is built from 15 residues. In nucleotides, the CDR3 is TGTGCCAGCACCCGGGACAGGGAGAGGCCCCACGAGCAGTACGTC. This translates into CASTRDRERPHEQYV.

This clonotype was recorded a few times. The chain recombines TRBV7-9 with TRBJ2-2, with D uncertain. The CDR3 contains 17 residues. V lost 6 bases to trimming and J lost 2 bases, with 19 bases between them. Germline V CDR1 and CDR2: SEHNR, FQNEAQ (reference sequence). DNA of the CDR3: TGTGCCAGCAGTAGTACCCTGGGCCGTGGAAACACCGGGGAGCTGTTTTTT. Residues: CASSSTLGRGNTGELFF. Full variable domain (outside the CDR3, taken from reference TRBV7-9 and TRBJ2-2): DTGVSQNPRHKITKRGQNVTFRCDPISEHNRLYWYRQTLGQGPEFLTYFQNEAQLEKSRLLSDRFSAERPKGSFSTLEIQRTEQGDSAMYLCASSSTLGRGNTGELFFGEGSRLTVL.

This clonotype was observed a handful of times. The rearrangement links TRBV19 to TRBJ1-1; D remains unclear. This CDR3 has 12 residues. Looked up from germline, CDR1 is LNHDA and CDR2 is SQIVND (reference sequence). The V and J ends lost 7 bases and 2 bases respectively, with 8 bases between them. The CDR3 is CASTTPNTEAFF. For the CDR3, the DNA is TGTGCCAGTACCACCCCCAACACTGAAGCTTTCTTT.

This clonotype was counted ten times or more. This sequence joins TRBV12-3 or TRBV12-4 and TRBJ2-2; TRBD1 agrees at 9 bases. The CDR3 is 13 amino acids. V was clipped by 5 bases and J by 7 bases; unmatched bases: 2. CDR3 sequence: CASSQTGGGELFF. The CDR3 nucleotides are TGTGCCAGCAGTCAGACAGGGGGCGGGGAGCTGTTTTTT.

The table lists this clonotype with many counts. J is TRBJ2-1 and V is TRBV4-1; TRBD1 or TRBD2 may be the D gene (5 bases each). The CDR3 has 13 residues. The germline V gene encodes CDR1 MGHRA and CDR2 YSYEKL. The V end lost 2 bases, the J end lost 9 bases, and 11 bases lay between the germline ends. CDR3 protein: CASSQPRDGEQFF. CDR3 bases: TGCGCCAGCAGCCAACCTCGGGACGGTGAGCAGTTCTTC.

This clonotype occurred many times. This rearrangement joins TRBV11-1 to TRBJ2-2; possibly TRBD1 or TRBD2 for D (5 bases each). The germline V gene encodes CDR1 SGHAT and CDR2 FQDESV (reference sequence). V gave up 5 bases and J gave up 4 bases, with 8 bases separating them. This CDR3 is built from 13 residues. The CDR3 protein is CASSRDLTGELFF. The CDR3 region has the DNA TGTGCCAGCAGCCGGGACCTCACCGGGGAGCTGTTTTTT.

This clonotype was counted a few times. The rearrangement uses TRBV12-3 or TRBV12-4 and TRBJ2-2; 9 positions match TRBD2. The CDR3 covers 14 residues. V trimming: 7 bases; J trimming: 7 bases; junction bases outside the gene matches: 7. CDR3 in amino acids: CASNQGLAIGELFF. The CDR3 coding sequence is TGTGCCAGCAACCAGGGACTAGCAATCGGGGAGCTGTTTTTT.

This clonotype was seen repeatedly, ten times or more. The chain links TRBV7-9 to TRBJ1-1; weak D call: TRBD1 (5 bases). CDR3 size: 15 residues. CDR1 is SEHNR, CDR2 FQNEAQ, per germline (reference sequence). Trimming left V 2 bases short and J 2 bases short, with 12 bases between. The CDR3 DNA follows: TGTGCCAGCAGCTTAATTGGGGGACCCAACACTGAAGCTTTCTTT. Translating gives CASSLIGGPNTEAFF.